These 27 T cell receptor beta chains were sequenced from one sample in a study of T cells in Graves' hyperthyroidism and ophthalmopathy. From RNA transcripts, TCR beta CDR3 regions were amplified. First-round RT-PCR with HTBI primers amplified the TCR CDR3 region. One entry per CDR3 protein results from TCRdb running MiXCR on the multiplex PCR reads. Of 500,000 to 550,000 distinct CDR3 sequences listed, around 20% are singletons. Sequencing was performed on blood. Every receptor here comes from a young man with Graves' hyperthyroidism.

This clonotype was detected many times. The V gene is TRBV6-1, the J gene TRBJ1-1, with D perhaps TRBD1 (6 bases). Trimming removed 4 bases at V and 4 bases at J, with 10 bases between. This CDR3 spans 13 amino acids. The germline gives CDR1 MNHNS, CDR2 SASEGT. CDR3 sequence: CASSGGGFTEAFF. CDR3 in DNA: TGTGCCAGCAGTGGAGGGGGTTTCACTGAAGCTTTCTTT.

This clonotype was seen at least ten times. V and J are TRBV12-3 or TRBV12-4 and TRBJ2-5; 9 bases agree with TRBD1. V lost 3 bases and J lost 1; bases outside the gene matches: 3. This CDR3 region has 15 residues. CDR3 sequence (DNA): TGTGCCAGCAGTTTTGGACAGGGGCTCCAAGAGACCCAGTACTTC. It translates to CASSFGQGLQETQYF.

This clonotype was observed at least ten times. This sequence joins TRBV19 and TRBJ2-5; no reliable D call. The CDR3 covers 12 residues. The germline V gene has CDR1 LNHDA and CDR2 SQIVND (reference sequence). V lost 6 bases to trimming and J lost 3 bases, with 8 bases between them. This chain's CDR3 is CASSPSKETQYF. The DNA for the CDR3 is TGTGCCAGTAGCCCCTCGAAAGAGACCCAGTACTTC.

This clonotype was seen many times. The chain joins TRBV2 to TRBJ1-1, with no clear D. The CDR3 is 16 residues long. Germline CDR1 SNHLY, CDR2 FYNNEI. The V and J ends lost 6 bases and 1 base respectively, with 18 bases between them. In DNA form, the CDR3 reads TGTGCCAGCAGAGGATTGGCAGCTCAAGGGAACACTGAAGCTTTCTTT. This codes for CASRGLAAQGNTEAFF.

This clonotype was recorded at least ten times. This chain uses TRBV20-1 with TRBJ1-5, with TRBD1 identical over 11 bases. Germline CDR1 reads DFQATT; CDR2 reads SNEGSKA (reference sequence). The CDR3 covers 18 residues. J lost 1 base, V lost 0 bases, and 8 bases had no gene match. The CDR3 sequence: CSARDLDRGRFSNQPQHF. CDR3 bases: TGCAGTGCTAGAGATCTGGACAGGGGGCGTTTCAGCAATCAGCCCCAGCATTTT.

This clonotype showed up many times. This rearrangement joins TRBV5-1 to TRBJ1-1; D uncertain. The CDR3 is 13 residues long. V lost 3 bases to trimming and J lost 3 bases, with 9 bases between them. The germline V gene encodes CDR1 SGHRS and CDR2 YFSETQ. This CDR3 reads CASSSLSDTEAFF. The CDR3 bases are TGCGCCAGCAGCTCCCTTAGTGACACTGAAGCTTTCTTT.

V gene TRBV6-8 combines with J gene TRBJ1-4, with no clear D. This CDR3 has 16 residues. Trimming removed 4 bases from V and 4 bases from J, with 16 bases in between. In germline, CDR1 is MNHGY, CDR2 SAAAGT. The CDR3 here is CASSWASEPHNEKLFF. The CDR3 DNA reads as TGTGCCAGCAGTTGGGCGTCTGAACCGCATAATGAAAAACTGTTTTTT.

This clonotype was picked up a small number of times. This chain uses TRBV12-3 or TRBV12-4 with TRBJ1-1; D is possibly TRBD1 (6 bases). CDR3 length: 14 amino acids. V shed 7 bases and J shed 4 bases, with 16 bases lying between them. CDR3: CASTLGGSGTEAFF. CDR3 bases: TGTGCCAGCACTCTAGGGGGGTCGGGCACTGAAGCTTTCTTT.

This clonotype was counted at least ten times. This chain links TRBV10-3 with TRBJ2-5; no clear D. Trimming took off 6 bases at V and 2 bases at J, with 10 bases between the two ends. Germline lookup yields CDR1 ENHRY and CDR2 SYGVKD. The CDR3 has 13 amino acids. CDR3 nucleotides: TGTGCCATCAGGGTTGGTGAACAAGAGACCCAGTACTTC. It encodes CAIRVGEQETQYF.

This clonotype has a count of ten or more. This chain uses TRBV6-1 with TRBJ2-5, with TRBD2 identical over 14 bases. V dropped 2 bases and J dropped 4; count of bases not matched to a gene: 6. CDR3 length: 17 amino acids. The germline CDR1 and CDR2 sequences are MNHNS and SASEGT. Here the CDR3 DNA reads TGTGCCAGCAGTGAACTCCCCGGACTAGCGGGGGGAGAGACCCAGTACTTC. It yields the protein CASSELPGLAGGETQYF.

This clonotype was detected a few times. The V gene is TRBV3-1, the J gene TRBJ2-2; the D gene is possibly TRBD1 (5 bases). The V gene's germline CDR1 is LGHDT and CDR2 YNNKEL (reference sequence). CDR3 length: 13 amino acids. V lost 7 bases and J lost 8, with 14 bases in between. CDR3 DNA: TGTGCCAGCAACATGGACATTAGGGGGGAGCTGTTTTTT. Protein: CASNMDIRGELFF.

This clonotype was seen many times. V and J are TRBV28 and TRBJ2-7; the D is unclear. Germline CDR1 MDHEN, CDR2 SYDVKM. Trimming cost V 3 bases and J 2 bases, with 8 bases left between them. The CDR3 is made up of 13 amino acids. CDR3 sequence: CASSLDGPYEQYF. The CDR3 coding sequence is TGTGCCAGCAGTTTGGACGGGCCCTACGAGCAGTACTTC.

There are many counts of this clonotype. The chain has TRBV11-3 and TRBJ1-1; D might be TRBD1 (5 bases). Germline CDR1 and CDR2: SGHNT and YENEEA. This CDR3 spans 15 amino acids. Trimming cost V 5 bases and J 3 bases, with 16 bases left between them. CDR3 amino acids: CASSLSGGRHTEAFF. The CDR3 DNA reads TGTGCCAGCAGCCTTTCCGGGGGACGGCACACTGAAGCTTTCTTT.

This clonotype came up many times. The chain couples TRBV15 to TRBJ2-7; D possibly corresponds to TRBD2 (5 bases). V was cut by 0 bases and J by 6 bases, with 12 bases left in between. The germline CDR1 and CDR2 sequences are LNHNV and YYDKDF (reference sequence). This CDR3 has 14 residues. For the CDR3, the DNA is TGTGCCACCAGCAGAGACAAAGCCCGGGGCGAGCAGTACTTC. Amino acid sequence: CATSRDKARGEQYF.

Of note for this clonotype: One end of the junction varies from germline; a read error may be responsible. The CDR3 nucleotides are TGTGCCAGCAGTAAAGCGGGGGCCTACGAGCAGTACTTC. This encodes CASSKAGAYEQYF. The V gene is TRBV6-1, the J gene TRBJ2-7, with 8 bases identical to TRBD2. Germline V gene data show CDR1 as MNHNS and CDR2 as SASEGT. The CDR3 is 13 amino acids.

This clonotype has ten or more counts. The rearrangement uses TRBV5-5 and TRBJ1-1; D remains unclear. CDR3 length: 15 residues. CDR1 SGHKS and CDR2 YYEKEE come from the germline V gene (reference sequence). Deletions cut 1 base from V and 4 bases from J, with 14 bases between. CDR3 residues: CASSLISGRATEAFF. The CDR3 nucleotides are TGTGCCAGCAGCTTGATCAGCGGTCGAGCCACTGAAGCTTTCTTT.

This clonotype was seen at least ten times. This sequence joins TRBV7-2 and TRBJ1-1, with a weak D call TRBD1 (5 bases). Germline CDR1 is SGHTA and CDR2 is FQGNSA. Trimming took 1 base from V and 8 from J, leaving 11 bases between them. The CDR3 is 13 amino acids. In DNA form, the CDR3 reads TGTGCCAGCAGCTTAGAATCGACAGCAGAAGCTTTCTTT. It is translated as CASSLESTAEAFF.

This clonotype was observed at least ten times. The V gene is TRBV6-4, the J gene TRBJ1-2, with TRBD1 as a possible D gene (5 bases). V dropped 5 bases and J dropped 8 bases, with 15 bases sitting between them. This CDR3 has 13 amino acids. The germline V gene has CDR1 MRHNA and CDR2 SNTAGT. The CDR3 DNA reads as TGTGCCAGCAGTCCCGGGGCCACTTGGGGCTACACCTTC. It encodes CASSPGATWGYTF.

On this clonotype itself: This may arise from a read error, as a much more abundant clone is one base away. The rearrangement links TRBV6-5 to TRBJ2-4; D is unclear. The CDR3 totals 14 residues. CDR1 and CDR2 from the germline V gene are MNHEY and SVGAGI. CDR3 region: CASSYAENLNIKYF. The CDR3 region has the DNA TGTGCCAGCAGTTACGCGGAGAACTTAAACATTAAGTACTTC.

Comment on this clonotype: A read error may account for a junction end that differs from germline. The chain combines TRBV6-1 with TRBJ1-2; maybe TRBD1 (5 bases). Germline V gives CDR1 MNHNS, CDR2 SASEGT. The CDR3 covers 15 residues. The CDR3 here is CASSEAQGSYYDYTF. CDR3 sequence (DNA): TGTGCCAGCAGTGAGGCGCAGGGTTCCTACTATGACTACACCTTC.

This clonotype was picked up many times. The DNA for the CDR3 is TGTGCCAGCAGCTCGCTGGGCTATGGCTACACCTTC. The encoded protein is CASSSLGYGYTF. The chain combines TRBV6-6 with TRBJ1-2; D gene uncertain. V shed 6 bases and J shed 4 bases, with 9 bases lying between them. CDR3 length equals 12 residues. CDR1 MNHNY and CDR2 SVGAGI come from the germline V gene (reference sequence).

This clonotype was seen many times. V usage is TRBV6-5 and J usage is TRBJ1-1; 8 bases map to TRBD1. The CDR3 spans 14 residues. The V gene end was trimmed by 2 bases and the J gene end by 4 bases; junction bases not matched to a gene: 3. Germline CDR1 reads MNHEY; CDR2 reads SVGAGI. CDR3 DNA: TGTGCCAGCAGTTACCCAGGGGGCTTCACTGAAGCTTTCTTT. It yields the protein CASSYPGGFTEAFF.

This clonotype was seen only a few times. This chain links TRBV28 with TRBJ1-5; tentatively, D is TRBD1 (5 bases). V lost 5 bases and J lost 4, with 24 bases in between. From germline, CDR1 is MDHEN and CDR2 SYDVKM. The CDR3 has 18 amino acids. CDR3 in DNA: TGTGCCAGCAGTCCCTCCCCCCAGGGTTTGAAGCGTAATCAGCCCCAGCATTTT. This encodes CASSPSPQGLKRNQPQHF.

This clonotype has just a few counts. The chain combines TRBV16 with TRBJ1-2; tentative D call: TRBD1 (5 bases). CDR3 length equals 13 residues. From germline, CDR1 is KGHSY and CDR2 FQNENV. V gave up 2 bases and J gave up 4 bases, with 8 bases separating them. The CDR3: CASSQGRAYGYTF. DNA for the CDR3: TGTGCCAGCAGCCAAGGCAGGGCCTATGGCTACACCTTC.

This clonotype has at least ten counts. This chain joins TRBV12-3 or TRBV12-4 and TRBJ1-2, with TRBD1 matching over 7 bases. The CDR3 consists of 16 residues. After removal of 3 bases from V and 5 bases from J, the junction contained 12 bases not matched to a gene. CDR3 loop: CASSFGAAGGRYGYTF. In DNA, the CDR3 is TGTGCCAGCAGTTTTGGGGCGGCAGGGGGTCGGTATGGCTACACCTTC.

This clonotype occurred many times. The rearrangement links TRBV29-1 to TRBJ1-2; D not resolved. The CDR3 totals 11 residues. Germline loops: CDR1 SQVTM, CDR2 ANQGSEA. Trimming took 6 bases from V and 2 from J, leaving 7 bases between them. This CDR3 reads CSVLDNYGYTF. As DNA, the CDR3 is TGCAGCGTCCTGGACAACTATGGCTACACCTTC.

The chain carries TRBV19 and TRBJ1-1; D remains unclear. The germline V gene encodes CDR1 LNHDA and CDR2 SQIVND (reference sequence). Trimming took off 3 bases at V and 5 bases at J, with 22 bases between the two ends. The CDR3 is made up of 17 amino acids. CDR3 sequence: CASSINGPTRTQTEAFF. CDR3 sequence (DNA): TGTGCCAGTAGTATTAACGGACCGACAAGGACGCAGACTGAAGCTTTCTTT.